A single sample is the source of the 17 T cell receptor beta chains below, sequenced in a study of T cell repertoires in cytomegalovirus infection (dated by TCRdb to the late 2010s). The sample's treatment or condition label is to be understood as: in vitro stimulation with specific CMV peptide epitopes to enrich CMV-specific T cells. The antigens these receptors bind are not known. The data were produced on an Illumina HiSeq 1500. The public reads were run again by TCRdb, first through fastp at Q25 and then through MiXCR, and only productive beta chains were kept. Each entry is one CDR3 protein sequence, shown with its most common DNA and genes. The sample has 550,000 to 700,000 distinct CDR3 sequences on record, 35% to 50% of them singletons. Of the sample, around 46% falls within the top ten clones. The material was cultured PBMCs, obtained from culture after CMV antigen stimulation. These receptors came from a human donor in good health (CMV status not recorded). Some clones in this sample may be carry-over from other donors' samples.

For the CDR3, the DNA is TGTGCCAGCACAAGGACTAGCGCAGATACGCAGTATTTT. Its translation is CASTRTSADTQYF. The V gene is TRBV7-2, the J gene TRBJ2-3, with 9 bases lining up with TRBD2. Unmatched junction bases numbered 3, after V lost 7 bases and J lost 4 bases. CDR1 is SGHTA, CDR2 FQGNSA, per germline. CDR3 length: 13 amino acids.

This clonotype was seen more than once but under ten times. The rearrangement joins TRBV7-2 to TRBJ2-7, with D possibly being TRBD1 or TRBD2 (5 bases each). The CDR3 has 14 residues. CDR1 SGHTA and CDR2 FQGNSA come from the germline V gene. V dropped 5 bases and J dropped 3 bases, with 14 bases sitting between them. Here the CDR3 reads CASSARDGLYEQYF. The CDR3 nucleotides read TGTGCCAGCAGCGCGAGGGACGGACTCTACGAGCAGTACTTC.

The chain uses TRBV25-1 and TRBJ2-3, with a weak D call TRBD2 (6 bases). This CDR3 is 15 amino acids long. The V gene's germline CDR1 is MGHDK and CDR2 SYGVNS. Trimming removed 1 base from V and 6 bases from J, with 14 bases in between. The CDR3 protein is CASSELGREPDTQYF. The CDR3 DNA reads TGTGCCAGCAGTGAATTGGGACGGGAGCCGGATACGCAGTATTTT.

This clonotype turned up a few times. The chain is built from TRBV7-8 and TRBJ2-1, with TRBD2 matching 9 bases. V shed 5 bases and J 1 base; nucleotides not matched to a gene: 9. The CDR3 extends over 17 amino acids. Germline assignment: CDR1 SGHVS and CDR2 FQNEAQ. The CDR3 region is CASSRGILAGSYNEQFF. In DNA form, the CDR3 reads TGTGCCAGCAGCCGAGGAATCCTAGCGGGGTCCTACAATGAGCAGTTCTTC. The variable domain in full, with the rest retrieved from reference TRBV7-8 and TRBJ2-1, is GAGVSQSPRYKVAKRGQDVALRCDPISGHVSLFWYQQALGQGPEFLTYFQNEAQLDKSGLPSDRFFAERPEGSVSTLKIQRTQQEDSAVYLCASSRGILAGSYNEQFFGPGTRLTVL.

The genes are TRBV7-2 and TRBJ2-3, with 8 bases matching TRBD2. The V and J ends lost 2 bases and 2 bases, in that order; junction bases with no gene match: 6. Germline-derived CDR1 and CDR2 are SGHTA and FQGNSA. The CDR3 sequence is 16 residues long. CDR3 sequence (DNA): TGTGCCAGCAGCTTACTGCGGGGGGCCCACACAGATACGCAGTATTTT. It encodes CASSLLRGAHTDTQYF.

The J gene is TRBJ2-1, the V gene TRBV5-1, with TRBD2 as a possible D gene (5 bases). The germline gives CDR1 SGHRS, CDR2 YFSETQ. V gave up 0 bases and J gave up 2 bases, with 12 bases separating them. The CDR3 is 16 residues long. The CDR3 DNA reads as TGCGCCAGCAGCTTGGGTGTTAGCGTCCCCTACAATGAGCAGTTCTTC. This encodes CASSLGVSVPYNEQFF.

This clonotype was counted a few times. The CDR3 region has the DNA TGCGCCAGCAGCGGCAGAAGGGCTAGCGGCTCGGGCACAGATACGCAGTATTTT. It yields the protein CASSGRRASGSGTDTQYF. V usage is TRBV4-3 and J usage is TRBJ2-3; 7 bases fit TRBD2. There are 18 residues in the CDR3. The germline gives CDR1 LGHNA, CDR2 YSLEER. Trimming took 5 bases from V and 1 from J; bases not matched to a gene: 15.

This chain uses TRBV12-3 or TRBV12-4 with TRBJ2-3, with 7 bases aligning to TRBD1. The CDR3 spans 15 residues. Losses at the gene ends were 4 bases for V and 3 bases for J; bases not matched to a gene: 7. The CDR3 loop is CASSSLPGQTDTQYF. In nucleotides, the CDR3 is TGTGCCAGCAGTTCCCTCCCGGGACAGACAGATACGCAGTATTTT.

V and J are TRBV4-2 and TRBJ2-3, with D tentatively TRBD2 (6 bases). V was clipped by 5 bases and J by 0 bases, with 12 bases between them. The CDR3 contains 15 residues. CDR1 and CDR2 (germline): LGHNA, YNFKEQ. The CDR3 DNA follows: TGTGCCAGCAGCTTGGGACTTTGGAGCACAGATACGCAGTATTTT. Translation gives CASSLGLWSTDTQYF.

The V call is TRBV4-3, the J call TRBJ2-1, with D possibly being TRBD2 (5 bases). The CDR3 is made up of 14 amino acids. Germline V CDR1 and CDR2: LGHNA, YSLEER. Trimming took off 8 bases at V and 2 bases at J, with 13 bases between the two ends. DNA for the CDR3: TGCGCCAGCGTCCGACTATATCCCTACAATGAGCAGTTCTTC. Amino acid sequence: CASVRLYPYNEQFF.

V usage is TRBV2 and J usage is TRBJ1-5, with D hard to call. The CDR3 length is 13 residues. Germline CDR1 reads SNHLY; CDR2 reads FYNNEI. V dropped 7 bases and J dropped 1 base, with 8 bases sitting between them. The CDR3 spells CASNEGSNQPQHF. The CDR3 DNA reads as TGTGCCAGCAACGAGGGCAGCAATCAGCCCCAGCATTTT.

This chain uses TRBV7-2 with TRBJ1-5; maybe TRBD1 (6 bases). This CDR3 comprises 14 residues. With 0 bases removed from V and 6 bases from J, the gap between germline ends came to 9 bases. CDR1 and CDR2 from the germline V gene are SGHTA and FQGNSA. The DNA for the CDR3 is TGTGCCAGCAGCTTAGCTTTGACAGGTCAGCCCCAGCATTTT. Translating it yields CASSLALTGQPQHF.

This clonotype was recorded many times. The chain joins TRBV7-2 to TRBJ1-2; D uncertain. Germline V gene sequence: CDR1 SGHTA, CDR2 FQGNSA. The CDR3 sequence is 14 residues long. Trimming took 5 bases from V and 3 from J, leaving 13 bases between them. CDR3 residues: CASSQRRLDYGYTF. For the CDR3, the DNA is TGTGCCAGCAGCCAAAGGAGGTTAGACTATGGCTACACCTTC.

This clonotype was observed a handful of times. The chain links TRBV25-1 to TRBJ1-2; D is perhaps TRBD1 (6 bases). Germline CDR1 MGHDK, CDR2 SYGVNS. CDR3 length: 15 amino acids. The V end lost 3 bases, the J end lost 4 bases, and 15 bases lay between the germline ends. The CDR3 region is CASSDGARGSYGYTF. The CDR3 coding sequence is TGTGCCAGCAGTGATGGGGCCAGGGGTTCCTATGGCTACACCTTC.

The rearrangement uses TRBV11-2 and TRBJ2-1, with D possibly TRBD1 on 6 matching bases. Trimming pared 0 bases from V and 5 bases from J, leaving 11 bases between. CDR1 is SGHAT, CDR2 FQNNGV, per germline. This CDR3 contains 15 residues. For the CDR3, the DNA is TGTGCCAGCAGCTTAGATCCCGGACAGAACAATGAGCAGTTCTTC. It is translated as CASSLDPGQNNEQFF. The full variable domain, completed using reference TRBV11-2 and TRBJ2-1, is EAGVAQSPRYKIIEKRQSVAFWCNPISGHATLYWYQQILGQGPKLLIQFQNNGVVDDSQLPKDRFSAERLKGVDSTLKIQPAKLEDSAVYLCASSLDPGQNNEQFFGPGTRLTVL.

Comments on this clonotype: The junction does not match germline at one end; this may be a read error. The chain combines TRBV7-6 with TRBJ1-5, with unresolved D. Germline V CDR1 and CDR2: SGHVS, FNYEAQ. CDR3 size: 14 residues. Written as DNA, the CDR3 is TGTGACAGCAGCCAAGGTGGAGGCAATCAGCCCCAGCATTTT. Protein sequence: CDSSQGGGNQPQHF.

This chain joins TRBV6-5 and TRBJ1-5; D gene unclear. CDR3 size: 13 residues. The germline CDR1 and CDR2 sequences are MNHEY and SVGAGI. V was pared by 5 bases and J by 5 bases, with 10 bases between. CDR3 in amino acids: CASSPVPHQPQHF. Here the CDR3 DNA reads TGTGCCAGCAGTCCTGTCCCCCATCAGCCCCAGCATTTT.